The 29 T cell receptor beta chains below were found in one sample sequenced in a study of T cell responses to AZD1222 COVID-19 vaccine. Some clones are missing from TCRdb's copy, which holds only in-frame ones; the method was immunoSEQ multiplex PCR. The sample yields about 180,000 clones, 70% to 90% seen once. This specimen was peripheral blood, taken on day 0 of AZD1222 vaccination. All receptors derive from an adult in good health.

The chain carries TRBV27 and TRBJ1-6; 11 bases match TRBD1. There are 14 residues in the CDR3. Germline V gene data show CDR1 as MNHEY and CDR2 as SMNVEV (reference sequence). V shed 8 bases and J 13 bases; nucleotides not matched to a gene: 10. The CDR3 loop is CASRYGTGGSPLHF. CDR3 DNA: TGTGCCAGCCGTTACGGGACAGGGGGAAGTCCCCTCCACTTT.

Points on this clone: The same CDR3 arises from other DNA sequences in this sample as well. The J gene is TRBJ2-7, the V gene TRBV6-5; 7 bases align to TRBD1. After removal of 0 bases from V and 3 bases from J, the junction contained 5 bases not matched to a gene. Germline V gene data show CDR1 as MNHEY and CDR2 as SVGAGI. This CDR3 is built from 15 residues. CDR3 protein: CASSYSYGDSYEQYF. CDR3 DNA: TGTGCCAGCAGTTACTCTTATGGGGACAGCTACGAGCAGTACTTC.

The chain links TRBV6-1 to TRBJ1-1; no clear D gene. The CDR3 spans 12 residues. CDR1 and CDR2 from the germline V gene are MNHNS and SASEGT. V lost 0 bases, J lost 4 bases, and 3 bases lay in between. This CDR3 reads CASSEAATEAFF. As DNA, the CDR3 is TGTGCCAGCAGTGAAGCGGCCACTGAAGCTTTCTTT.

This clone was seen once. The chain couples TRBV6-4 to TRBJ2-7; a weak D match, TRBD1 (5 bases). This CDR3 comprises 17 residues. Trimming pared 2 bases from V and 2 bases from J, leaving 19 bases between. Looked up from germline, CDR1 is MRHNA and CDR2 is SNTAGT. CDR3 sequence (DNA): TGTGCCAGCAGTGACGGAAAAACAGGCCCTCTTACCTACGAGCAGTACTTC. Translation: CASSDGKTGPLTYEQYF.

The chain links TRBV6-5 to TRBJ1-6; 7 positions match TRBD1. The V segment lost 7 bases and the J segment 4 bases; nucleotides outside the gene matches: 4. Germline V CDR1 and CDR2: MNHEY, SVGAGI. The CDR3 totals 14 residues. The CDR3 here is CASNSGQYNSPLHF. CDR3 nucleotides: TGTGCCAGCAACTCGGGACAGTATAATTCACCCCTCCACTTT.

This clone was seen a single time. This chain joins TRBV5-4 and TRBJ2-2; D is undetermined. Germline CDR1 SGHNT, CDR2 YYREEE (reference sequence). The CDR3 extends over 15 amino acids. V lost 0 bases and J lost 2, with 8 bases in between. The CDR3 DNA is TGTGCCAGCAGCTTGGGGACGGCAAACACCGGGGAGCTGTTTTTT. As protein: CASSLGTANTGELFF.

The chain has TRBV4-3 and TRBJ2-1; TRBD2 might be the D (6 bases). Trimming left V 0 bases short and J 2 bases short, with 11 bases between. The germline CDR1 and CDR2 sequences are LGHNA and YSLEER. There are 16 residues in the CDR3. CDR3 DNA sequence: TGCGCCAGCAGCCAAGAGGAGGGCTTGGCCTACAATGAGCAGTTCTTC. It codes for CASSQEEGLAYNEQFF.

V is TRBV24-1 and J is TRBJ1-5; possibly TRBD1 for D (6 bases). The V and J ends lost 9 bases and 4 bases respectively, with 12 bases between them. The CDR3 sequence is 13 residues long. Germline loops: CDR1 KGHDR, CDR2 SFDVKD. Here the CDR3 reads CATAGGRNQPQHF. In DNA, the CDR3 is TGTGCCACCGCGGGGGGGCGGAATCAGCCCCAGCATTTT.

The chain recombines TRBV9 with TRBJ2-3; TRBD2 might be the D (7 bases). Trimming cost V 2 bases and J 8 bases, with 18 bases left between them. The CDR3 loop spans 15 amino acids. The germline gives CDR1 SGDLS, CDR2 YYNGEE. The CDR3 DNA reads as TGTGCCAGCAGCGTCGGGGGGCCCTACTCCAGTACGCAGTATTTT. Its translation is CASSVGGPYSSTQYF.

The rearrangement joins TRBV3-1 (or the pseudogene TRBV3-2) to TRBJ1-5; tentatively, D is TRBD1 (5 bases). The germline V gene encodes CDR1 LGHDT and CDR2 YNNKEL (reference sequence). V lost 0 bases to trimming and J lost 6 bases, with 9 bases between them. The CDR3 runs 14 residues. CDR3 sequence: CASSQDWGGQPQHF. The CDR3, as DNA: TGTGCCAGCAGCCAAGATTGGGGGGGTCAGCCCCAGCATTTT.

CDR3 sequence reads: CASSWTTDTQYF. CDR3 nucleotides: TGTGCCAGCAGTTGGACCACAGATACGCAGTATTTT. The V gene is TRBV12-3 or TRBV12-4, the J gene TRBJ2-3; D gene unclear. V lost 4 bases and J 2 bases, leaving 4 bases between the germline ends. The CDR3 runs to 12 residues.

The chain couples TRBV4-1 to TRBJ1-4, with unresolved D. This CDR3 has 13 amino acids. V lost 0 bases, J lost 10 bases, and 9 bases lay in between. Per the germline V gene, CDR1 is MGHRA and CDR2 is YSYEKL. The CDR3 loop is CASSQDSEIKLFF. In DNA form, the CDR3 reads TGCGCCAGCAGCCAAGATAGTGAGATAAAACTGTTTTTT.

The chain combines TRBV5-3 with TRBJ2-7, with a possible D match to TRBD1 (6 bases). TRBV5-3 belongs to the ORF category, with a function that is uncertain. V was clipped by 1 base and J by 9 bases, with 17 bases between them. The CDR3 consists of 14 residues. This CDR3 reads CARSLWRQVVGQYF. In DNA form, the CDR3 reads TGTGCCAGAAGCTTGTGGAGACAGGTGGTCGGGCAGTACTTC.

The V gene is TRBV5-5, the J gene TRBJ1-2; 7 bases agree with TRBD1. The CDR3 consists of 15 residues. CDR1 and CDR2 from the germline V gene are SGHKS and YYEKEE (reference sequence). With 2 bases clipped from V and 5 bases from J, the junction kept 9 bases outside the gene matches. The CDR3 region is CASSFMAGGVYGYTF. The CDR3 coding sequence is TGTGCCAGCAGCTTTATGGCAGGGGGAGTATATGGCTACACCTTC.

This rearrangement joins TRBV5-1 to TRBJ1-4; D remains ambiguous. CDR1 and CDR2 from the germline V gene are SGHRS and YFSETQ. The CDR3 spans 14 residues. Trimming took 3 bases from V and 8 from J, leaving 14 bases between them. The CDR3 DNA follows: TGCGCCAGCAGCTCGGACGGTTTAGGGGAAAAACTGTTTTTT. It yields the protein CASSSDGLGEKLFF.

The J gene is TRBJ2-7, the V gene TRBV6-2 or TRBV6-3, with D tentatively TRBD1 (6 bases). The CDR3 sequence is 14 residues long. V lost 5 bases and J lost 5, with 16 bases in between. Germline CDR1 reads MNHEY; CDR2 reads SVGEGT. The CDR3 protein is CASSQQGITDEQYF. The DNA for the CDR3 is TGTGCCAGCAGTCAACAGGGAATTACGGACGAGCAGTACTTC.

This chain links TRBV10-3 with TRBJ2-1; TRBD1 aligns across 8 bases. V was pared by 2 bases and J by 5 bases, with 5 bases of the junction left unmatched. The CDR3 loop spans 15 amino acids. Germline loops: CDR1 ENHRY, CDR2 SYGVKD. As DNA, the CDR3 is TGTGCCATCAGTGAGGACAGGGGCATTAACAATGAGCAGTTCTTC. Its protein product is CAISEDRGINNEQFF.

The rearrangement uses TRBV29-1 and TRBJ1-5; 8 bases match TRBD1. Trimming took 6 bases from V and 1 from J; bases not matched to a gene: 20. The CDR3 is 19 amino acids. Germline V gene lookup returns CDR1 SQVTM and CDR2 ANQGSEA. The CDR3 sequence is CSVILGNRGMEYSNQPQHF. The CDR3 DNA follows: TGCAGCGTGATCCTTGGGAACAGGGGGATGGAATACAGCAATCAGCCCCAGCATTTT.

This clone was observed at least ten times. The J gene is TRBJ1-6, the V gene TRBV6-5; the match to TRBD1 covers 7 bases. In germline, CDR1 is MNHEY, CDR2 SVGAGI. The CDR3 runs to 14 residues. Trimming cost V 4 bases and J 7 bases; bases outside gene matches: 4. This chain's CDR3 is CASSSGTDNSPLHF. The CDR3 region has the DNA TGTGCCAGCAGTTCCGGGACAGACAATTCACCCCTCCACTTT.

V usage is TRBV12-3 or TRBV12-4 and J usage is TRBJ2-1, with D tentatively TRBD1 or TRBD2 (5 bases each). CDR3 length: 11 amino acids. V lost 6 bases, J lost 13 bases, and 13 bases lay in between. The CDR3 DNA follows: TGTGCCAGCAGATTCAGCCGGGACCAGTTCTTC. Translation gives CASRFSRDQFF.

This clone was seen only once. The chain has TRBV28 and TRBJ1-1; 8 bases are a match to TRBD1. There are 14 residues in the CDR3. V shed 8 bases, J shed 3 bases, and the junction held 8 bases outside the gene matches. CDR1 MDHEN and CDR2 SYDVKM come from the germline V gene. In nucleotides, the CDR3 is TGTGCCAGCGGATTACAGGGGGAATACACTGAAGCTTTCTTT. Protein product: CASGLQGEYTEAFF.

The CDR3 DNA is TGTGCCAGCAGGGACTTAGGACCTGGCAATCAGCCCCAGCATTTT. As protein: CASRDLGPGNQPQHF. This rearrangement joins TRBV6-5 to TRBJ1-5; D call uncertain. Germline CDR1 is MNHEY and CDR2 is SVGAGI. V was pared by 6 bases and J by 2 bases, with 14 bases between. The CDR3 has 15 amino acids.

This clone was seen only a few times. The V gene is TRBV4-3, the J gene TRBJ2-7; 9 positions match TRBD1. CDR3 size: 15 residues. In germline, CDR1 is LGHNA, CDR2 YSLEER. J was trimmed by 5 bases and V by 2 bases; bases with no gene match: 7. The chain's CDR3 is CASSQSGDRVHEQYF. In DNA form, the CDR3 reads TGCGCCAGCAGCCAAAGCGGGGACAGGGTCCACGAGCAGTACTTC.

The chain carries TRBV2 and TRBJ1-2; 7 bases agree with TRBD1. CDR1 is SNHLY and CDR2 is FYNNEI in the germline V gene. The CDR3 has 12 amino acids. Trimming at V came to 7 bases and at J to 4 bases, leaving 3 bases not matched to a gene. CDR3 residues: CASKGTVYGYTF. For the CDR3, the DNA is TGTGCCAGCAAAGGGACAGTCTATGGCTACACCTTC.

The chain has TRBV2 and TRBJ1-2, with 9 bases aligning to TRBD1. CDR1 and CDR2 from the germline V gene are SNHLY and FYNNEI. The CDR3 is 17 residues long. V shed 3 bases and J 4 bases; nucleotides not matched to a gene: 12. DNA for the CDR3: TGTGCCAGCAGTGAGGATTCCGGCACAGGGGGCCTCTATGGCTACACCTTC. Protein: CASSEDSGTGGLYGYTF.

J is TRBJ2-2 and V is TRBV18; possibly TRBD2 for D (5 bases). Germline CDR1 reads KGHSH; CDR2 reads LQKENI. V dropped 2 bases and J dropped 6 bases, with 7 bases sitting between them. The CDR3 is 13 residues long. The CDR3 sequence: CASSPIGAGELFF. In DNA form, the CDR3 reads TGTGCCAGCTCACCAATCGGGGCCGGGGAGCTGTTTTTT.

This clone turned up a few times. The CDR3 sequence: CASSALDEQFF. CDR3 nucleotides: TGTGCCAGCAGCGCTCTCGATGAGCAGTTCTTC. V gene TRBV7-9 combines with J gene TRBJ2-1; D gene uncertain. V lost 5 bases to trimming and J lost 8 bases, with 7 bases between them. The V gene's germline CDR1 is SEHNR and CDR2 FQNEAQ (reference sequence). The CDR3 totals 11 residues.

In this sample, this clone turned up a few times. DNA of the CDR3: TGTGCCAGCAGTTACCGGGGCCGGGGGTTTGTCCACGAGCAGTACTTC. Translation: CASSYRGRGFVHEQYF. The chain recombines TRBV6-5 with TRBJ2-7, with a weak D call TRBD2 (6 bases). V lost 2 bases and J 5 bases, leaving 19 bases between the germline ends. There are 16 residues in the CDR3. Germline V lookup: CDR1 MNHEY, CDR2 SVGAGI.

This clone was found a few times. The chain has TRBV12-2 and TRBJ1-2; TRBD1 is the table's D call and was not checked against the DNA. TRBV12-2 is recorded as a pseudogene. The CDR3 loop spans 14 amino acids. This CDR3 is CASRSAGVGYGYTF. The CDR3 DNA follows: TGTGCAAGTCGCTCAGCAGGGGTGGGGTATGGCTACACCTTC.